Described below is a single TCR beta chain sequence and its context. TCRdb keeps only in-frame clones here, not all; method: immunoSEQ multiplex PCR. The data hold about 90,000 clones, with just over 90% observed a single time. The record originates from a study of OX40 agonist ivuxolimab in advanced cancers. The CDR3 runs to 16 residues. Trimming pared 1 base from V and 1 base from J, leaving 11 bases between. Germline V lookup: CDR1 MDHEN, CDR2 SYDVKM. The sample consisted of CD4+ or CD8+ T cells sorted from blood, taken in a trial of the OX40 agonist ivuxolimab. The chain combines TRBV28 with TRBJ2-4; D remains ambiguous. The receptor was isolated from an adult with an advanced solid tumor such as melanoma, head and neck, liver or kidney cancer. This CDR3 is CASSLLSLRAKNIQYF. DNA of the CDR3: TGTGCCAGCAGTTTATTGTCCCTTAGGGCCAAAAACATTCAGTACTTC.